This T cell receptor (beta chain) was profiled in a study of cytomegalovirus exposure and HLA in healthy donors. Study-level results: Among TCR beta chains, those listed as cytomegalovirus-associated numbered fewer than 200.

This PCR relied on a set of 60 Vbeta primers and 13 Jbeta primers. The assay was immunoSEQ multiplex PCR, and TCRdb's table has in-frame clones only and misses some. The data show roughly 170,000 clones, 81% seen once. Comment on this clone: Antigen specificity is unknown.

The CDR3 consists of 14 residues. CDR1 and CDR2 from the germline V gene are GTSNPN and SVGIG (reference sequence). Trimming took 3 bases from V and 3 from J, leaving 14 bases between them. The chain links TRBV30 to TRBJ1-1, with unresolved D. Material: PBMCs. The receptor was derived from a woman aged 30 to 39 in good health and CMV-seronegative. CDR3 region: CAWRNLPQHTEAFF. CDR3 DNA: TGTGCCTGGAGAAATCTCCCACAACACACTGAAGCTTTCTTT.